Listed below are T cell receptor beta chains from one sample, sequenced in a study of shared clonotypes between healthy human individuals. Method: immunoSEQ multiplex PCR; TCRdb's copy keeps in-frame clones and lacks some. This table has 450,000 to 700,000 clones, around 95% appearing once. The source material was naive CD8+ T cells sorted from blood. These receptor sequences come from a woman in her twenties or thirties in good health. CDR3s include the opening cysteine and the closing phenylalanine or tryptophan.

v_gene	j_gene	CDR3aa
TRBV27	TRBJ2-4	CASSPQRGSGENIQYF
TRBV13	TRBJ2-1	CASSSGTSSDEQFF
TRBV28	TRBJ1-4	CASSKSRQGATNEKLFF
TRBV27	TRBJ2-7	CASSLQQSYEQYF
TRBV7-9	TRBJ1-3	CASHGWTDRAGNTIYF
TRBV27	TRBJ1-2	CASSSPTEGYTF
TRBV5-1	NA	CASSFSGGGEQYF
TRBV7-9	TRBJ1-2	CASSQQGTYGYTF
TRBV15	TRBJ1-5	CATRTGGNQPQHF
TRBV30	TRBJ2-7	CACRDRGHYEQYF
TRBV7-6	TRBJ2-7	CASSLVAGGYEQYF
TRBV11-2	TRBJ1-3	CASSHLDSPPDTIYF
TRBV4-1	TRBJ2-5	CASSVGLALQETQYF
TRBV19	TRBJ2-7	CASSTTRRGRGEQYF
TRBV5-4	TRBJ2-7	CAIRQANSYEQYF
TRBV28	TRBJ2-7	CASSLPASGTYEQYF
TRBV7-9	TRBJ1-1	CASRGGTEAFF
TRBV9	NA	CASSVAGGIYEQYF
TRBV19	TRBJ2-7	CASSLGEDYEQYF
TRBV20-1	TRBJ1-2	CSARDDGGYTF
TRBV19	TRBJ1-1	CASSILGVTEAFF
TRBV7-9	TRBJ2-7	CASGGLGGSSYEQYF
TRBV27	TRBJ1-2	CASRKDREHGYTF
TRBV5-4	TRBJ2-2	CASSLGLTFNTGELFF
TRBV10-2	TRBJ2-7	CASSDTGLGSYEQYF
TRBV5-6	TRBJ2-1	CASSLAIAGPYNEQFF
TRBV27	TRBJ1-1	CASSFRESDTEAFF
TRBV7-8	TRBJ2-7	CASSLARANRDYEQYF
TRBV6-5	TRBJ1-1	CASSRKMWGDVFF
TRBV9	TRBJ2-3	CASSVGPTDTQYF
TRBV27	TRBJ2-1	CASSLRGAYNEQFF
TRBV19	TRBJ1-5	CASSISGYSNQPQHF
TRBV4-1	TRBJ2-5	CASSQREREEETQYF
TRBV7-9	TRBJ2-7	CASTSRGGTYEQYF
TRBV5-6	TRBJ2-7	CASSRQGWGQYF
TRBV13	TRBJ2-7	CASSLTSGNEQYF
TRBV18	TRBJ1-4	CASSPPTGTTNEKLFF
TRBV28	TRBJ2-1	CASSLRPYLNEQFF
TRBV28	TRBJ2-7	CASSTAPRTSGFSYEQYF
TRBV2	TRBJ2-7	CASRADSRDPYEQYF
TRBV7-9	TRBJ1-2	CASSLQGNGYTF
TRBV28	TRBJ2-1	CASTWSDEQFF
TRBV5-1	TRBJ2-7	CASSLVRGYEQYF
TRBV4-1	TRBJ2-7	CASSQGVAKTSSYEQYF
TRBV27	TRBJ2-5	CASSFWGGAETQYF
TRBV7-6	TRBJ2-1	CASSLGTSGGFHEQFF